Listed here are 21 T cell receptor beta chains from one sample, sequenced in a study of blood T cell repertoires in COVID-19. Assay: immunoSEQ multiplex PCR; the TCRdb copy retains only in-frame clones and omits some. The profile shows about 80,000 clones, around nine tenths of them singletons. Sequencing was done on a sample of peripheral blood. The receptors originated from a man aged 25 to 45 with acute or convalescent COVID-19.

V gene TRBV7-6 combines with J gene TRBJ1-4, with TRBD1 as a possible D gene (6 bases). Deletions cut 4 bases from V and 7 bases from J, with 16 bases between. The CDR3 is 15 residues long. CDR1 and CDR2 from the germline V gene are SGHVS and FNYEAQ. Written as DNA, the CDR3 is TGTGCCAGCAGCTCAGGGGCCAGGGCGGGTGAAAAACTGTTTTTT. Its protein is CASSSGARAGEKLFF. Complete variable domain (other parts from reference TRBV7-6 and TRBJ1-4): GAGVSQSPRYKVTKRGQDVALRCDPISGHVSLYWYRQALGQGPEFLTYFNYEAQQDKSGLPNDRFSAERPEGSISTLTIQRTEQRDSAMYRCASSSGARAGEKLFFGSGTQLSVL.

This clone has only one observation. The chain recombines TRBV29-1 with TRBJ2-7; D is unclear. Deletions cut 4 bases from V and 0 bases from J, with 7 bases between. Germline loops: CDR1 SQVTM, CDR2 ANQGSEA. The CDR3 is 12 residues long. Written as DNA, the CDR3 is TGCAGCGTTGTGTCTAGCTCCTACGAGCAGTACTTC. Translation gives CSVVSSSYEQYF.

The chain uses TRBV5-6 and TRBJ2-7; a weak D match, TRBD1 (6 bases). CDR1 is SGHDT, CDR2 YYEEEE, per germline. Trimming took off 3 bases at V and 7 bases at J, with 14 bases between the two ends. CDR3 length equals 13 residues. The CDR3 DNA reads TGTGCCAGCAGCTCGGCAGGGGAGTGGGAGCAGTACTTC. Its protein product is CASSSAGEWEQYF.

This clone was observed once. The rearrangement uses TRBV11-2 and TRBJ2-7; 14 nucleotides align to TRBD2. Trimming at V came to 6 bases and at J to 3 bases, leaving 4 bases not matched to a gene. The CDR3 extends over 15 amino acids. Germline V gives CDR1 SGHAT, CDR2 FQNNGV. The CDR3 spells CASRSTSGRVYEQYF. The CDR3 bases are TGTGCCAGCAGATCGACTAGCGGGAGGGTCTACGAGCAGTACTTC.

CDR3 region: CASSLTDIFHEQYF. The CDR3 bases are TGTGCCAGCAGTTTAACGGACATTTTCCACGAGCAGTACTTC. This chain joins TRBV28 and TRBJ2-7; TRBD1 is a possible D gene (5 bases). The CDR3 totals 14 residues. Germline loops: CDR1 MDHEN, CDR2 SYDVKM. The V and J ends lost 2 bases and 5 bases respectively, with 13 bases between them.

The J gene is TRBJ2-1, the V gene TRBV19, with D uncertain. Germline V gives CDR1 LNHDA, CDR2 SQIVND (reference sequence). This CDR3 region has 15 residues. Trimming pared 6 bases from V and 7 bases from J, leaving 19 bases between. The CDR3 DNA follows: TGTGCCAGTAGCAAAGGCGACAATTTCATAAATGAGCAGTTCTTC. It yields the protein CASSKGDNFINEQFF.

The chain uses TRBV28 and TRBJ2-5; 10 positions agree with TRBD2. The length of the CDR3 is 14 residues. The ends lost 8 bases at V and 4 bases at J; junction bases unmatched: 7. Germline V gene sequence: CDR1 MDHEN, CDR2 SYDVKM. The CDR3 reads CASGLAVSVETQYF. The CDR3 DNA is TGTGCCAGCGGACTAGCGGTTTCAGTAGAGACCCAGTACTTC.

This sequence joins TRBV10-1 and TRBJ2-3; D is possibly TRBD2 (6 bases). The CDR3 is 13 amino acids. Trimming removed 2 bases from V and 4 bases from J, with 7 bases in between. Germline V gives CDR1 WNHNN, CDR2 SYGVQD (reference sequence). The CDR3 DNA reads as TGCGCCAGCAGTGAGGGAGGGGCAGATACGCAGTATTTT. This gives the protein CASSEGGADTQYF.

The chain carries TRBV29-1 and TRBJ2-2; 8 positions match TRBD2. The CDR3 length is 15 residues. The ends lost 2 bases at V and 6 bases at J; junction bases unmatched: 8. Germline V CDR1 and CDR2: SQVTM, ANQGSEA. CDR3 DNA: TGCAGCGTTGAACTTGGGCGGGAGGCCCCCGGGGAGCTGTTTTTT. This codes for CSVELGREAPGELFF.

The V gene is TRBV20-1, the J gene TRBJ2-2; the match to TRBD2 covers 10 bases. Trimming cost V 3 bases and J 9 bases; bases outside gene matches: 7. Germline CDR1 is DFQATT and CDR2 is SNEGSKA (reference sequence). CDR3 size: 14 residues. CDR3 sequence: CSASISGRRRELFF. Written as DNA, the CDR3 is TGCAGTGCTAGTATTAGCGGGAGGCGAAGGGAGCTGTTTTTT.

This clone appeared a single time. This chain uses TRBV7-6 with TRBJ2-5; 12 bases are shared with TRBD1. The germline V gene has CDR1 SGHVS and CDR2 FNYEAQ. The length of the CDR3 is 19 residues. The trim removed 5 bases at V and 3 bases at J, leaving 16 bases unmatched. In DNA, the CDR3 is TGTGCCAGCAGCCCCGGGACAGGGGGCCTAGCGGGAGCCGAAGAGACCCAGTACTTC. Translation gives CASSPGTGGLAGAEETQYF.

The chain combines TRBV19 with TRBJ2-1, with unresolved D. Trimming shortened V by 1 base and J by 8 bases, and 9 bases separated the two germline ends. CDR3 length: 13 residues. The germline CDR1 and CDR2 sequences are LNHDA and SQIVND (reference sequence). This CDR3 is CASSIGLADEQFF. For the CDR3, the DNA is TGTGCCAGTAGTATAGGGCTCGCCGATGAGCAGTTCTTC. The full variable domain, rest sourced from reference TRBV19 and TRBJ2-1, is DGGITQSPKYLFRKEGQNVTLSCEQNLNHDAMYWYRQDPGQGLRLIYYSQIVNDFQKGDIAEGYSVSREKKESFPLTVTSAQKNPTAFYLCASSIGLADEQFFGPGTRLTVL.

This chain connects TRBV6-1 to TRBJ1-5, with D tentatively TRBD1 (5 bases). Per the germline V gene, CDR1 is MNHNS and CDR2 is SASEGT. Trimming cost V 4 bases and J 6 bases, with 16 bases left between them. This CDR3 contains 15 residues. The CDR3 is CASSGATVMSQPQHF. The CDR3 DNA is TGTGCCAGCAGTGGAGCGACAGTAATGAGTCAGCCCCAGCATTTT.

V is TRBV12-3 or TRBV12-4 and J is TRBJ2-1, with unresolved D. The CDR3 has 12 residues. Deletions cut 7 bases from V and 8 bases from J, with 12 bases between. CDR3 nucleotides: TGTGCCAGCAAGAGATCGGTCTATGAGCAGTTCTTC. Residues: CASKRSVYEQFF.

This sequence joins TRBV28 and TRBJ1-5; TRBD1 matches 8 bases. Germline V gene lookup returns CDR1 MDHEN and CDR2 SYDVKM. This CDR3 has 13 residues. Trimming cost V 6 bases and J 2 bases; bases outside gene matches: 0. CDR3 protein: CASRDRGNQPQHF. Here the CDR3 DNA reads TGTGCCAGCAGGGACAGGGGCAATCAGCCCCAGCATTTT. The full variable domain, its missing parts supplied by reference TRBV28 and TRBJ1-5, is DVKVTQSSRYLVKRTGEKVFLECVQDMDHENMFWYRQDPGLGLRLIYFSYDVKMKEKGDIPEGYSVSREKKERFSLILESASTNQTSMYLCASRDRGNQPQHFGDGTRLSIL.

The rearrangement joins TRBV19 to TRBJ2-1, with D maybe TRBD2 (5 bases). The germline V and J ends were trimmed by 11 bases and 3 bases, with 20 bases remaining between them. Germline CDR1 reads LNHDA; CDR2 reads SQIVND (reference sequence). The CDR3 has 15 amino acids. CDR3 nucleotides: TGTGCCCTCAGAGAGGGTCATAAGGGCTACAATGAGCAGTTCTTC. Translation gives CALREGHKGYNEQFF.

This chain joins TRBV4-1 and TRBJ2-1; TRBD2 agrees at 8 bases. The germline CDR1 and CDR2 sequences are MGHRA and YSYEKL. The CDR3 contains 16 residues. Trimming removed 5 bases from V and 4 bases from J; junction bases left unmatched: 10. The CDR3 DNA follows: TGCGCCAGCAGCTCAATAGCGGGGATGAAGTACAATGAGCAGTTCTTC. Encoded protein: CASSSIAGMKYNEQFF.

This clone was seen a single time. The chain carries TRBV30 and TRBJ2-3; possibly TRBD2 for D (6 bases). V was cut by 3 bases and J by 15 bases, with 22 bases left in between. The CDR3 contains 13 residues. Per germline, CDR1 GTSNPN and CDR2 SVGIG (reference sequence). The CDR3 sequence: CAWRRTGALLDYF. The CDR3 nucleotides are TGTGCCTGGAGACGAACGGGAGCTCTCTTGGACTATTTT.

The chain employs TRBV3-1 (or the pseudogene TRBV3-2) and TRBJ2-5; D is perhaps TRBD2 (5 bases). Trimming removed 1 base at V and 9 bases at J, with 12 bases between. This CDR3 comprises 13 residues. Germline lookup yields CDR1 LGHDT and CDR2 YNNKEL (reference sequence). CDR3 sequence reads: CASSQVPRGPQYF. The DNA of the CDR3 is TGTGCCAGCAGCCAAGTTCCTCGAGGGCCCCAGTACTTC.

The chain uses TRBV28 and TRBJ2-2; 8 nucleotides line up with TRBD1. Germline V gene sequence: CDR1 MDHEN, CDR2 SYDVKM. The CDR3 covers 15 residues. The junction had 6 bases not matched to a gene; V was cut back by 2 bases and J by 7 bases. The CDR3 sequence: CASSLAGQVSGELFF. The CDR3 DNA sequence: TGTGCCAGCAGTTTAGCGGGACAGGTTAGCGGGGAGCTGTTTTTT. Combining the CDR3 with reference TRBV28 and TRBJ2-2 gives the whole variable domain DVKVTQSSRYLVKRTGEKVFLECVQDMDHENMFWYRQDPGLGLRLIYFSYDVKMKEKGDIPEGYSVSREKKERFSLILESASTNQTSMYLCASSLAGQVSGELFFGEGSRLTVL.

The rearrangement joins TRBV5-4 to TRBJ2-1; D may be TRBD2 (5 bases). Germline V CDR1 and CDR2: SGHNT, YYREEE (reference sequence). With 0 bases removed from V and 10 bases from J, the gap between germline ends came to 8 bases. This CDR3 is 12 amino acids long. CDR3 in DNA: TGTGCCAGCAGCTTGGGGGAGAGGGAGCAGTTCTTC. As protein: CASSLGEREQFF.